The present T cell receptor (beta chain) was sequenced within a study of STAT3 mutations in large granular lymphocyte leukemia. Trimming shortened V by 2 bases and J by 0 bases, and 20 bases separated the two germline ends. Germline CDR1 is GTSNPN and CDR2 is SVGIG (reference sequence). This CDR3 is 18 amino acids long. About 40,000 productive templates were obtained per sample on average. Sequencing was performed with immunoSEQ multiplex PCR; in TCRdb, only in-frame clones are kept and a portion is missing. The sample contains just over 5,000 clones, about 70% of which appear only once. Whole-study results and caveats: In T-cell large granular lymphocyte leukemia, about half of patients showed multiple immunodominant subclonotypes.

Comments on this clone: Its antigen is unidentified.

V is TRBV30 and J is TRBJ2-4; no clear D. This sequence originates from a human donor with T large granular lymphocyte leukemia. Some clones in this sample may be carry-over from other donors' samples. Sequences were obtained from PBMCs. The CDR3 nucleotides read TGTGCCTGGAGTCCACTACGGGTGGGAATTCTAGCCAAAAACATTCAGTACTTC. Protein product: CAWSPLRVGILAKNIQYF.